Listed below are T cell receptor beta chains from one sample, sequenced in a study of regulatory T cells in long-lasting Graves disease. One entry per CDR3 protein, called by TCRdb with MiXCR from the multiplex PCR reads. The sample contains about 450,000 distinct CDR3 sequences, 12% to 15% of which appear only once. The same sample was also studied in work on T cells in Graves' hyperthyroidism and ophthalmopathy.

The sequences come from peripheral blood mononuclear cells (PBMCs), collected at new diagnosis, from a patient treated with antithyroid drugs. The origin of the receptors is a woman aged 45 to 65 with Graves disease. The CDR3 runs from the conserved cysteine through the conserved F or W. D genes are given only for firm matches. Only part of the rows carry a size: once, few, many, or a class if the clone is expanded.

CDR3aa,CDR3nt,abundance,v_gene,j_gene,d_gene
CASSYSPNNEQFF,TGTGCCAGCAGTTACTCCCCAAACAATGAGCAGTTCTTC,many,TRBV6-2/TRBV6-3,TRBJ2-1,NA
CASSYSTVSPYNSPLHF,TGTGCCAGCAGTTACTCTACAGTGAGCCCCTATAATTCACCCCTCCACTTT,few,TRBV6-5,TRBJ1-6,NA
CASSVVAGDTGELFF,TGCGCCAGCAGTGTCGTAGCGGGGGACACCGGGGAGCTGTTTTTT,many,TRBV10-2,TRBJ2-2,TRBD2
CSAISVGGRPNEQFF,TGCAGTGCTATAAGTGTAGGCGGGAGGCCGAATGAGCAGTTCTTC,NA,TRBV20-1,TRBJ2-1,TRBD2
CASTVHPEEAGTQYF,TGTGCCAGCACCGTCCACCCTGAGGAAGCAGGGACCCAGTACTTC,few,TRBV2,TRBJ2-5,NA
CASSLQGTFGNTIYF,TGTGCCAGCAGTTTACAGGGGACGTTTGGAAACACCATATATTTT,many,TRBV12-3/TRBV12-4,TRBJ1-3,NA
CAISPGLALKSSYNEQFF,TGTGCCATCAGCCCGGGACTAGCTCTAAAAAGCTCCTACAATGAGCAGTTCTTC,many,TRBV10-3,TRBJ2-1,TRBD2
CSASPEVIYGYTF,TGCAGTGCTAGCCCCGAGGTGATCTATGGCTACACCTTC,many,TRBV20-1,TRBJ1-2,NA
CASSLAGTEGTEAFF,TGCGCCAGCAGCTTGGCCGGGACAGAGGGCACTGAAGCTTTCTTT,many,TRBV5-1,TRBJ1-1,TRBD1
CASSYSASSNEQFF,TGTGCCAGCAGTTACTCGGCTAGCTCTAATGAGCAGTTCTTC,many,TRBV6-2/TRBV6-3,TRBJ2-1,NA
CASSFVPANGKLFF,TGTGCCAGCAGCTTTGTGCCAGCTAATGGAAAACTGTTTTTT,few,TRBV5-8,TRBJ1-4,NA
CASSFDSRQPQHF,TGTGCCAGCAGTTTTGACTCGCGGCAGCCCCAGCATTTT,many,TRBV27,TRBJ1-5,NA
CASSFAGGGTEAFF,TGTGCCAGCAGTTTCGCGGGCGGGGGGACTGAAGCTTTCTTT,few,TRBV12-3/TRBV12-4,TRBJ1-1,NA
CASRGLAGVPFDEQFF,TGCGCCAGCAGAGGACTAGCGGGAGTTCCGTTCGATGAGCAGTTCTTC,NA,TRBV11-2,TRBJ2-1,TRBD2
CSVDGAAGEQYF,TGCAGCGTTGATGGGGCGGCAGGCGAGCAGTACTTC,many,TRBV29-1,TRBJ2-7,NA
CASTPDRGLAKNIQYF,TGTGCCAGCACTCCCGACAGGGGGCTGGCCAAAAACATTCAGTACTTC,many,TRBV2,TRBJ2-4,TRBD1
CSARDPDRGDGYTF,TGCAGTGCTAGAGATCCTGACAGGGGGGATGGCTACACCTTC,few,TRBV20-1,TRBJ1-2,TRBD1